This T cell receptor (beta chain) was identified in a study of cytomegalovirus exposure and HLA in healthy donors. Whole-study results and caveats: In an earlier analysis, productive rearrangement rates for most beta V segments clustered near 87% or 30%.

In the PCR, 60 Vbeta and 13 Jbeta primers were used. Repertoires were generated with immunoSEQ multiplex PCR, while TCRdb's copy carries only in-frame clones and drops some. Among some 88,000 clones, approximately 63% were seen once, and the ten largest hold around 6.6%. J lost 6 bases, V lost 4 bases, and 12 bases had no gene match. The CDR3 sequence is 16 residues long. Per germline, CDR1 SGHTA and CDR2 FQGNSA. As to this clone: Its antigen is not known.

Material: PBMCs. The chain joins TRBV7-2 to TRBJ2-3, with 8 bases aligning to TRBD1. This clonotype was sampled from a woman aged 25 to 39 in good health and CMV-seronegative. CDR3 bases: TGTGCCAGCAGCTCCAGTCTGACAGGGGAGGTGGATACGCAGTATTTT. Translating gives CASSSSLTGEVDTQYF.